This TCR beta chain was sequenced during a study of blood T cell repertoires in COVID-19. Study-level background: Samples representing acute and convalescent COVID-19 were sourced from the United States, Italy and Spain. In each case, the material was cDNA or gDNA derived from T cells, B-cell-depleted T cells, or PBMCs.

This clone has a handful of counts. The germline gives CDR1 MNHNS, CDR2 SASEGT. J was trimmed by 0 bases and V by 3 bases; bases with no gene match: 12. The CDR3 has 18 amino acids. Original analysis: Amplification of reference gene primers was used by the study to estimate nucleated cell counts. The assay was immunoSEQ multiplex PCR, and TCRdb's table has in-frame clones only and misses some. The DNA gave D and trimming, while V, J and clone size come from that table. The sample lists 50,000 to 70,000 clones; more than 80% were seen once. Sequenced material: peripheral blood. The sequence was collected from a woman aged 80 or over with active COVID-19. The chain combines TRBV6-1 with TRBJ2-3; TRBD1 aligns across 7 bases. CDR3 protein: CASSDSGTDYTSTDTQYF. The DNA for the CDR3 is TGTGCCAGCAGTGATTCCGGGACAGACTACACTAGCACAGATACGCAGTATTTT.